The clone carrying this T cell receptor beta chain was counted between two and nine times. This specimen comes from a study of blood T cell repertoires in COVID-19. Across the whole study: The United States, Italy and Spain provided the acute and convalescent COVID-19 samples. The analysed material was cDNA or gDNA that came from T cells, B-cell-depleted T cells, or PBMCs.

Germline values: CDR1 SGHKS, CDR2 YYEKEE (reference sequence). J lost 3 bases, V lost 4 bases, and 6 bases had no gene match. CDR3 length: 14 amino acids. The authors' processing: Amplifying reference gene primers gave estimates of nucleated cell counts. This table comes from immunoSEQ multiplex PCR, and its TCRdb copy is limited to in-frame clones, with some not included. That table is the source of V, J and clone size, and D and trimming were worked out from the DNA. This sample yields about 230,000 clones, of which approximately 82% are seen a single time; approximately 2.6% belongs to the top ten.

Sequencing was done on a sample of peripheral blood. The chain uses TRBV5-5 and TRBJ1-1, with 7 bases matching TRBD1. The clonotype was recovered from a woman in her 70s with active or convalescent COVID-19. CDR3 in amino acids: CASSVTGEYTEAFF. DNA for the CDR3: TGTGCCAGCAGCGTAACAGGGGAATACACTGAAGCTTTCTTT.